These 18 T cell receptor beta chains were all obtained from the same sample, sequenced in a study of cytomegalovirus exposure and HLA in healthy donors. Both 60 Vbeta primers and 13 Jbeta primers went into the PCR. Profiled with immunoSEQ multiplex PCR; TCRdb holds only in-frame clones, not every one. Of 70,000 to 90,000 clones in the sample, around 66% are singletons; the top ten hold 4.9%. Sample: PBMCs. These receptor sequences come from a man aged 55-75 years in good health and CMV-seropositive.

This chain uses TRBV30 with TRBJ2-5, with D unresolved. From germline, CDR1 is GTSNPN and CDR2 SVGIG (reference sequence). The length of the CDR3 is 12 residues. V lost 2 bases and J 2 bases, leaving 6 bases between the germline ends. The CDR3, as DNA: TGTGCCTGGAGTTTCGGGCAAGAGACCCAGTACTTC. Protein: CAWSFGQETQYF.

Comments on this clone: A read error is possible here, since a much larger clone lies one base away. The rearrangement uses TRBV11-1 and TRBJ2-3; 11 bases fit TRBD2. Germline CDR1 reads SGHAT; CDR2 reads FQDESV (reference sequence). The CDR3 runs to 15 residues. V shed 4 bases, J shed 1 base, and the junction held 1 base outside the gene matches. The CDR3 nucleotides read TGTGCCAGCAGCTCGGGACTAGCGGGCACAGATACGCAGTATTTT. It translates to CASSSGLAGTDTQYF.

The chain combines TRBV5-4 with TRBJ2-5; TRBD2 might be the D (5 bases). The CDR3 runs 15 residues. Germline-derived CDR1 and CDR2 are SGHNT and YYREEE (reference sequence). V was cut by 0 bases and J by 6 bases, with 15 bases left in between. Here the CDR3 DNA reads TGTGCCAGCAGCTTGGATTCGGACTTCGGAAAGACCCAGTACTTC. Amino acid sequence: CASSLDSDFGKTQYF.

This clone has a handful of counts. The chain joins TRBV10-1 to TRBJ2-2, with 13 bases matching TRBD2. Per the germline V gene, CDR1 is WNHNN and CDR2 is SYGVQD (reference sequence). This CDR3 is built from 18 residues. J lost 1 base, V lost 3 bases, and 5 bases had no gene match. The CDR3 spells CASSDGLAGEVNTGELFF. DNA for the CDR3: TGCGCCAGCAGTGACGGACTAGCGGGGGAAGTGAACACCGGGGAGCTGTTTTTT.

In its sample, this clone was seen once. The chain uses TRBV9 and TRBJ2-6; a possible D gene is TRBD1 (6 bases). V was clipped by 0 bases and J by 0 bases, with 16 bases between them. The V gene's germline CDR1 is SGDLS and CDR2 YYNGEE. This CDR3 is built from 19 residues. Here the CDR3 DNA reads TGTGCCAGCAGCGTAGGGTCCGGACAGTTAAGCTCTGGGGCCAACGTCCTGACTTTC. Amino acid sequence: CASSVGSGQLSSGANVLTF.

V usage is TRBV6-5 and J usage is TRBJ1-4; D remains ambiguous. V was trimmed by 6 bases and J by 7 bases, leaving 18 bases between them. The CDR3 length is 15 residues. Germline V gives CDR1 MNHEY, CDR2 SVGAGI. The CDR3 DNA reads as TGTGCCAGCAGATCACCCGGTGGTGTCGGTGAAAAACTGTTTTTT. Protein: CASRSPGGVGEKLFF.

The gene calls are TRBV28 and TRBJ2-1; the match to TRBD1 covers 9 bases. The CDR3 sequence is 16 residues long. V lost 1 base, J lost 6 bases, and 7 bases stayed unmatched. The germline gives CDR1 MDHEN, CDR2 SYDVKM. The CDR3 here is CASSLYGTGWANEQFF. The CDR3 region has the DNA TGTGCCAGCAGTTTATACGGGACAGGGTGGGCCAATGAGCAGTTCTTC.

The rearrangement links TRBV19 to TRBJ1-2; no clear D gene. The CDR3 runs 15 residues. Per the germline V gene, CDR1 is LNHDA and CDR2 is SQIVND (reference sequence). Trimming took 3 bases from V and 2 from J, leaving 13 bases between them. CDR3 in amino acids: CASSMWQAINYGYTF. DNA for the CDR3: TGTGCCAGTAGTATGTGGCAGGCAATAAACTATGGCTACACCTTC. Supplemented by reference TRBV19 and TRBJ1-2, the full variable domain reads DGGITQSPKYLFRKEGQNVTLSCEQNLNHDAMYWYRQDPGQGLRLIYYSQIVNDFQKGDIAEGYSVSREKKESFPLTVTSAQKNPTAFYLCASSMWQAINYGYTFGSGTRLTVV.

The chain carries TRBV7-2 and TRBJ2-5, with 7 bases matching TRBD1. Germline CDR1 and CDR2: SGHTA and FQGNSA. After removal of 5 bases from V and 7 bases from J, the junction contained 7 bases not matched to a gene. There are 13 residues in the CDR3. CDR3: CASSKDRVPTQYF. The CDR3 nucleotides are TGTGCCAGCAGCAAAGACAGGGTACCGACCCAGTACTTC.

The table lists this clone with a few counts. The rearrangement links TRBV14 to TRBJ2-7, with TRBD2 matching 12 bases. J gave up 4 bases and V 8 bases, and 15 bases lay outside the gene matches. Germline V gene data show CDR1 as SGHDN and CDR2 as FVKESK. The CDR3 covers 17 residues. CDR3 sequence: CASSGLAGTRLGYEQYF. For the CDR3, the DNA is TGTGCCAGCTCAGGACTAGCGGGGACCCGGTTGGGGTACGAGCAGTACTTC. Together with reference TRBV14 and TRBJ2-7, the CDR3 gives the full variable domain: EAGVTQFPSHSVIEKGQTVTLRCDPISGHDNLYWYRRVMGKEIKFLLHFVKESKQDESGMPNNRFLAERTGGTYSTLKVQPAELEDSGVYFCASSGLAGTRLGYEQYFGPGTRLTVT.

This clone was detected only a few times. CDR3 bases: TGCGCCAGCAGCTTTGGCGGATCTACCGGGGAGCTGTTTTTT. It yields the protein CASSFGGSTGELFF. The chain carries TRBV5-1 and TRBJ2-2; unclear D gene. This CDR3 has 14 amino acids. Germline V gene sequence: CDR1 SGHRS, CDR2 YFSETQ. V was cut by 2 bases and J by 5 bases, with 10 bases left in between.

The gene calls are TRBV27 and TRBJ1-3; no clear D gene. Germline V gene lookup returns CDR1 MNHEY and CDR2 SMNVEV (reference sequence). The CDR3 extends over 14 amino acids. The V end was cut by 6 bases, the J end by 0 bases, with 9 bases between. DNA of the CDR3: TGTGCCAGCAGCCCACAGAGCTCTGGAAACACCATATATTTT. Amino acid sequence: CASSPQSSGNTIYF.

The CDR3 coding sequence is TGTGCCAGCAGCTTGGTCGGGGCGGGGGGTTTAACAGATACGCAGTATTTT. Protein: CASSLVGAGGLTDTQYF. V usage is TRBV5-5 and J usage is TRBJ2-3, with TRBD2 matching over 8 bases. V shed 0 bases and J 3 bases; nucleotides not matched to a gene: 9. Germline V CDR1 and CDR2: SGHKS, YYEKEE (reference sequence). This CDR3 is 17 amino acids long.

This rearrangement joins TRBV5-6 to TRBJ2-7, with D perhaps TRBD2 (5 bases). The CDR3 is 15 amino acids. CDR1 and CDR2 (germline): SGHDT, YYEEEE. The ends were cut back, 3 bases at V and 2 bases at J, with 15 bases in the middle. The CDR3 DNA reads TGTGCCAGCAGCTGGGAGACCCAGGTCGCCTACGAGCAGTACTTC. Translating gives CASSWETQVAYEQYF.

The genes are TRBV28 and TRBJ2-1; TRBD2 agrees at 7 bases. The CDR3 length is 13 residues. Germline loops: CDR1 MDHEN, CDR2 SYDVKM. With 2 bases clipped from V and 8 bases from J, the junction kept 3 bases outside the gene matches. Here the CDR3 DNA reads TGTGCCAGCAGTTTACCAGGGAGGGATGAGCAGTTCTTC. Its protein is CASSLPGRDEQFF.

This clone was seen a single time. The chain's CDR3 is CASSPTGTYGYTF. For the CDR3, the DNA is TGCGCCAGCAGTCCGACAGGGACCTATGGCTACACCTTC. This chain joins TRBV5-1 and TRBJ1-2, with 7 bases fitting TRBD1. The V gene's germline CDR1 is SGHRS and CDR2 YFSETQ. The J segment lost 4 bases and the V segment lost 5 bases, leaving 5 bases of the junction unmatched. The CDR3 sequence is 13 residues long.

V usage is TRBV9 and J usage is TRBJ2-1; no firm D call. The CDR3 spans 16 residues. Germline V lookup: CDR1 SGDLS, CDR2 YYNGEE. V lost 0 bases, J lost 1 base, and 11 bases lay in between. This chain's CDR3 is CASSVAPQRSYNEQFF. CDR3 nucleotide sequence: TGTGCCAGCAGCGTAGCTCCCCAGCGATCCTACAATGAGCAGTTCTTC.

This sequence joins TRBV27 and TRBJ1-2; D gene unclear. In germline, CDR1 is MNHEY, CDR2 SMNVEV (reference sequence). This CDR3 has 13 amino acids. V gave up 3 bases and J gave up 2 bases, with 7 bases separating them. The CDR3 sequence: CASSFSLNYGYTF. For the CDR3, the DNA is TGTGCCAGCAGTTTTTCACTGAACTATGGCTACACCTTC.